One T cell receptor (beta chain) is described in this entry. Its antigen is as yet unknown. The iRepertoire nested amplicon-rescue multiplex PCR amplified TCR alpha and beta CDR3s from RNA. TCRdb analysed the multiplex PCR reads with MiXCR anew, one entry per CDR3 protein. In the table there are around 390,000 distinct CDR3 sequences, roughly two fifths of which are singletons. The V segment lost 5 bases and the J segment 3 bases; nucleotides outside the gene matches: 7. Germline assignment: CDR1 SNHLY and CDR2 FYNNEI. The CDR3 loop spans 15 amino acids. This specimen comes from a study of glioma-infiltrating T cells. Across the whole study: WHO grade II oligodendrogliomas or astrocytomas, plus non-recurrent WHO grade IV glioblastomas, were sampled. Target coverage was about 4.5- to 11-fold for 850,000 to 1,000,000 blood T cells.

General study results and limits: Only very few CDR3 sequences appeared in both tissue and blood. Non-neoplastic patients had below-expected tissue-blood divergence, while all gliomas exceeded expectation.

This TCR was sampled from a human donor with low-grade glioma or glioblastoma, undergoing nonglioma brain surgery, or in good health (not recorded which). What was sequenced was glioma tissue, nonneoplastic brain tissue, or PBMCs (not recorded which). The rearrangement uses TRBV2 and TRBJ1-2; 9 bases agree with TRBD1. The CDR3 nucleotides are TGTGCCAGCAGTACGGGACAGGGTTTGCACTATGGCTACACCTTC. This codes for CASSTGQGLHYGYTF.